Listed below are T cell receptor beta chains from one sample, sequenced in a study of shared clonotypes between healthy human individuals. Sequencing used immunoSEQ multiplex PCR; TCRdb keeps in-frame clones, though not all of them. The table has some 2,000,000 clones, nearly 97% seen once. The sequenced sample consisted of naive CD4+ T cells sorted from blood. All receptors come from a man aged 18-30 years in good health. The CDR3 runs from the conserved cysteine through the conserved F or W. A D gene is named only where the DNA matches it firmly. Clone size is not always given. Where it is, it says once, few, many or a class for expanded clones.

>TRBD2|TRBV28|TRBJ2-5|.
CASSLSKTSGGRETQYF
TGTGCCAGCAGTTTAAGCAAGACTAGCGGGGGGAGGGAGACCCAGTACTTC
>TRBD1|TRBV7-9|TRBJ1-1|.
CASSVTGGNTEAFF
TGTGCCAGCAGCGTCACAGGGGGGAACACTGAAGCTTTCTTT
>TRBD1|TRBV2|TRBJ2-7|.
CASSLTGPYF
TGTGCCAGCAGCCTGACAGGGCCCTACTTC
>TRBD1|TRBV7-2|TRBJ1-2|.
CASSLTQGASYGYTF
TGTGCCAGCAGCCTTACCCAGGGGGCAAGCTATGGCTACACCTTC
>.|TRBV30|TRBJ2-7|.
CAWSPRGARSYEQYF
TGTGCCTGGAGCCCGAGGGGGGCAAGGTCCTACGAGCAGTACTTC
>TRBD1|TRBV11-2|TRBJ2-4|.
CASSLGQGNIQYF
TGTGCCAGCAGCTTAGGACAGGGGAACATTCAGTACTTC
>.|TRBV30|TRBJ2-1|.
CAWSGEGRGQGEQFF
TGTGCCTGGAGCGGGGAGGGCAGGGGGCAGGGCGAGCAGTTCTTC
>TRBD1|TRBV5-4|TRBJ1-6|.
CASSLGQGGSSPLHF
TGTGCCAGCAGCTTGGGACAGGGCGGGTCATCACCCCTCCACTTT
>.|TRBV10-1|TRBJ1-2|.
CASSEGQNYGYTF
TGCGCCAGCAGTGAGGGACAGAACTATGGCTACACCTTC
>.|TRBV29-1|TRBJ1-1|few
CSVEGQVNTEAFF
TGCAGCGTTGAGGGACAAGTCAACACTGAAGCTTTCTTT
>.|TRBV6-5|TRBJ2-3|.
CASSYSSGRDTQYF
TGTGCCAGCAGTTACTCGTCCGGTAGGGATACGCAGTATTTT
>TRBD2|TRBV2|TRBJ2-1|.
CASNKDRGGYNEQFF
TGTGCCAGCAATAAAGATAGGGGAGGGTACAATGAGCAGTTCTTC
>.|TRBV30|TRBJ1-1|.
CAWMGLRTEAFF
TGTGCCTGGATGGGGTTGAGGACTGAAGCTTTCTTT
>.|TRBV18|TRBJ1-1|.
CASQKTEMNTEAFF
TGTGCCAGCCAGAAGACAGAGATGAACACTGAAGCTTTCTTT
>TRBD2|TRBV2|TRBJ2-7|.
CASLETGTSSLEQYF
TGTGCCAGCCTAGAAACCGGGACTAGTTCTTTAGAGCAGTACTTC
>.|TRBV5-1|TRBJ1-3|.
CASSAGQSGNTIYF
TGCGCCAGCAGCGCGGGACAATCTGGAAACACCATATATTTT
>.|TRBV5-4|TRBJ2-7|.
CASSLAGLAAYEQYF
TGTGCCAGCAGCTTGGCAGGGCTAGCTGCCTACGAGCAGTACTTC
>.|TRBV30|TRBJ1-5|once
CAWTGSSNQPQHF
TGTGCCTGGACCGGGAGTAGCAATCAGCCCCAGCATTTT
>.|TRBV4-1|TRBJ2-7|.
CASSPTSDSSYEQYF
TGCGCCAGCAGCCCAACTTCAGACAGCTCCTACGAGCAGTACTTC
>TRBD1|TRBV4-1|TRBJ1-2|.
CASSQPGTAYGYTF
TGCGCCAGCAGCCAACCCGGGACAGCCTATGGCTACACCTTC
>.|TRBV28|TRBJ1-2|.
CASRLNYGYTF
TGTGCCAGCCGATTAAACTATGGCTACACCTTC
>.|TRBV6-1|TRBJ1-2|.
CASSEQGIYGYTF
TGTGCCAGCAGTGAACAGGGAATCTATGGCTACACCTTC
>.|TRBV30|TRBJ2-7|.
CAWSGDKSSYEQYF
TGTGCCTGGAGTGGCGACAAGAGCTCCTACGAGCAGTACTTC
>TRBD1|TRBV7-9|TRBJ2-7|.
CASSHPTGGEQYF
TGTGCCAGCAGCCATCCGACAGGGGGCGAGCAGTACTTC